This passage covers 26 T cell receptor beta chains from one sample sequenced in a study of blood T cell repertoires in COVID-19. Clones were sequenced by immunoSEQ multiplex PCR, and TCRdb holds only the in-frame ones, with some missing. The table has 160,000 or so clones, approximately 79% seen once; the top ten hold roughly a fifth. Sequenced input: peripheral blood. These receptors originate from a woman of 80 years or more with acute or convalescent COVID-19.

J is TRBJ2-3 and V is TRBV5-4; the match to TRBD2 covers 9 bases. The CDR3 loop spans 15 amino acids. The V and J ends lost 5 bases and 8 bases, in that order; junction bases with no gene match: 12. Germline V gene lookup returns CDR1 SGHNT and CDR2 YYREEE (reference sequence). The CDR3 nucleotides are TGTGCCAGCAGTTTTGGGTCTAGCGGGGCCCGTACGCAGTATTTT. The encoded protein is CASSFGSSGARTQYF.

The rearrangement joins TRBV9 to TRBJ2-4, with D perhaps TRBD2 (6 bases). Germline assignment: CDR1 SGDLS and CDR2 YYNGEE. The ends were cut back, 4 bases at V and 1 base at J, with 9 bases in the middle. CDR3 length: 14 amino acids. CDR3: CASSSGEAKNIQYF. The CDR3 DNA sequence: TGTGCCAGCAGCTCGGGAGAGGCCAAAAACATTCAGTACTTC.

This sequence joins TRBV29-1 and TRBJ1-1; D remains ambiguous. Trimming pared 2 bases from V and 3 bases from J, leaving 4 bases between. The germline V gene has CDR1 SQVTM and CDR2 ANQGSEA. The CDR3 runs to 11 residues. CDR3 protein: CSVESDTEAFF. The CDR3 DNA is TGCAGCGTTGAATCGGACACTGAAGCTTTCTTT.

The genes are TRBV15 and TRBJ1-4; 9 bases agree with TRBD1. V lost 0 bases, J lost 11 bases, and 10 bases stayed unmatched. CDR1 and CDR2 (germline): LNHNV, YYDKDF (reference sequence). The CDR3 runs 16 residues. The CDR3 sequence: CATSRDRGTGRQKLFF. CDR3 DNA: TGTGCCACCAGCAGAGATAGGGGGACAGGGAGGCAGAAACTGTTTTTT.

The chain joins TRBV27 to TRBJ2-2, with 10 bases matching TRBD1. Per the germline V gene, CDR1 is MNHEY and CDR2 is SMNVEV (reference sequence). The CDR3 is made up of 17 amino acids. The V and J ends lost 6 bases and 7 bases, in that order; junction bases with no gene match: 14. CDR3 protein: CASRPIGQGVSGGELFF. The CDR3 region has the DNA TGTGCCAGCAGACCCATCGGACAGGGGGTTTCGGGCGGGGAGCTGTTTTTT.

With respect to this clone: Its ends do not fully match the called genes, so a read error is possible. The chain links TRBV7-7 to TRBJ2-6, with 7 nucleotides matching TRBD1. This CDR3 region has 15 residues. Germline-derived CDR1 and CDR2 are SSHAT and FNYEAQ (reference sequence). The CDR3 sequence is CASSPDRAGANVLTF. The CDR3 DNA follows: TGTGCTAGCAGCCCCGACAGGGCTGGGGCCAACGTCCTGACTTTC.

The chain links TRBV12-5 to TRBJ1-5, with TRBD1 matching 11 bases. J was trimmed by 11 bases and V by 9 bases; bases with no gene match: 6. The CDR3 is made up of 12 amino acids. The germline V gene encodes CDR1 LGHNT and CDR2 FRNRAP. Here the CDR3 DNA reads TGTGCTAGAGGACAGGGGGCCCCCGCCCAGCATTTT. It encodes CARGQGAPAQHF.

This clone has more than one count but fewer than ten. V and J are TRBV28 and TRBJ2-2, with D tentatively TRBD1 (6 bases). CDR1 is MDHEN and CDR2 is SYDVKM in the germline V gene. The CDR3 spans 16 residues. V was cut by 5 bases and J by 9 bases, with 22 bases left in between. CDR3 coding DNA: TGTGCCAGCAGTACTAAACAGGGTTTCGGGGCCCGGGAGCTGTTTTTT. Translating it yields CASSTKQGFGARELFF.

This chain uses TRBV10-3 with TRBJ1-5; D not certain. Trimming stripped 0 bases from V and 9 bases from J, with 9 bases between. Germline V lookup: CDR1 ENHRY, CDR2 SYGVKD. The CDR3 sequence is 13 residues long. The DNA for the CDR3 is TGTGCCATCAGTGAGTCAGATTTGAGGCCCCAGCATTTT. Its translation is CAISESDLRPQHF.

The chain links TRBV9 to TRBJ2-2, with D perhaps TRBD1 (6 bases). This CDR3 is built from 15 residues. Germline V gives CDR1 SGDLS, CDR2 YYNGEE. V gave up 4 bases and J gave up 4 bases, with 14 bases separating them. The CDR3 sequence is CASSHLQGRTGELFF. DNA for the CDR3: TGTGCCAGCAGCCATTTACAGGGTCGCACCGGGGAGCTGTTTTTT.

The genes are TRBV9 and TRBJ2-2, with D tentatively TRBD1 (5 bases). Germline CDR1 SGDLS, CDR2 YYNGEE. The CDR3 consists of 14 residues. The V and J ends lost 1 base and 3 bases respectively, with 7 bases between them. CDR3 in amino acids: CASSVSGHTGELFF. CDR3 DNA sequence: TGTGCCAGCAGCGTATCAGGGCACACCGGGGAGCTGTTTTTT. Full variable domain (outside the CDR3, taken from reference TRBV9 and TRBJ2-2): DSGVTQTPKHLITATGQRVTLRCSPRSGDLSVYWYQQSLDQGLQFLIQYYNGEERAKGNILERFSAQQFPDLHSELNLSSLELGDSALYFCASSVSGHTGELFFGEGSRLTVL.

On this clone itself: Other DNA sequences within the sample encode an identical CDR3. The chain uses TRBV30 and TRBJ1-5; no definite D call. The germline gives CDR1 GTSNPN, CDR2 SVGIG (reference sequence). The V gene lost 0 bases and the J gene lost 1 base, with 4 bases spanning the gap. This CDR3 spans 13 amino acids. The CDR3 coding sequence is TGTGCCTGGAGTGTACGGAGCAATCAGCCCCAGCATTTT. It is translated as CAWSVRSNQPQHF.

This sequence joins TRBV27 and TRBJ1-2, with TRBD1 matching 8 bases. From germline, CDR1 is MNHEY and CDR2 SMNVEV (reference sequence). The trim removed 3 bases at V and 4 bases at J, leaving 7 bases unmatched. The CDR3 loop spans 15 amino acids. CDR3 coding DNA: TGTGCCAGCAGTTTCCAGTCAGGGGGCATCTATGGCTACACCTTC. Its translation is CASSFQSGGIYGYTF.

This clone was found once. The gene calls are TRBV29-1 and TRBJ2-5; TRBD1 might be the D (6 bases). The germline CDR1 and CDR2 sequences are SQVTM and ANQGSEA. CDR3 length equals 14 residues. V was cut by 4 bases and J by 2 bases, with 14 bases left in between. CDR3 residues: CSVVINREQETQYF. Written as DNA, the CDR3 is TGCAGCGTTGTTATAAACAGGGAGCAAGAGACCCAGTACTTC.

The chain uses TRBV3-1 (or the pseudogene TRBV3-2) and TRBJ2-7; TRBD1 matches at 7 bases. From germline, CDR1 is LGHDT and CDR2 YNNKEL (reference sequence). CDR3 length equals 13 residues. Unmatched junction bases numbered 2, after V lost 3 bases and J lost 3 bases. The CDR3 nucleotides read TGTGCCAGCAGCCACAGGGGGTTCTACGAGCAGTACTTC. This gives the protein CASSHRGFYEQYF.

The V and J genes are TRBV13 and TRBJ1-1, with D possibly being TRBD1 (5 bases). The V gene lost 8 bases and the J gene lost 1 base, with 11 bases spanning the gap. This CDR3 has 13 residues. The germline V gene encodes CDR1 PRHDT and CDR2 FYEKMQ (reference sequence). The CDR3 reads CASHTQGNTEAFF. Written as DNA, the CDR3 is TGTGCCAGCCACACCCAGGGGAACACTGAAGCTTTCTTT.

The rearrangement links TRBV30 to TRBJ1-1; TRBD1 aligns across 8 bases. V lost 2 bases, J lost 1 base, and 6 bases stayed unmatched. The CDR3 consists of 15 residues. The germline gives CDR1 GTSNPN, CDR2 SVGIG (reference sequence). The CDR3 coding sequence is TGTGCCTGGAGTAACTCCGGACAGGGGAACACTGAAGCTTTCTTT. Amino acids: CAWSNSGQGNTEAFF.

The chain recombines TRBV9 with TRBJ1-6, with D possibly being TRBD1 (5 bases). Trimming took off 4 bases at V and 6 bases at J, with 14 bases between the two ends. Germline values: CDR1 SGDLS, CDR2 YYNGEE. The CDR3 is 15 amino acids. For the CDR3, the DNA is TGTGCCAGCAGCACCCAGGGCCAGGGTAATTCACCCCTCCACTTT. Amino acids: CASSTQGQGNSPLHF.

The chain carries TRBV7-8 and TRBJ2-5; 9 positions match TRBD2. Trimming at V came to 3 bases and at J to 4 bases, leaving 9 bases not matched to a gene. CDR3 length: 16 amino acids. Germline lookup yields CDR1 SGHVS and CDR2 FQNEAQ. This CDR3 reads CASSFNVRGGRETQYF. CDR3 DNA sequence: TGTGCCAGCAGCTTTAACGTGCGGGGGGGCCGAGAGACCCAGTACTTC.

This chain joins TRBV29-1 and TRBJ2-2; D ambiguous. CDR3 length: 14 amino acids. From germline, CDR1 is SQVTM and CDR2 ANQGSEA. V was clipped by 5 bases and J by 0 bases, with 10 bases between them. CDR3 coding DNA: TGCAGCGTTCTCGAGATCGCGAACACCGGGGAGCTGTTTTTT. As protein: CSVLEIANTGELFF.

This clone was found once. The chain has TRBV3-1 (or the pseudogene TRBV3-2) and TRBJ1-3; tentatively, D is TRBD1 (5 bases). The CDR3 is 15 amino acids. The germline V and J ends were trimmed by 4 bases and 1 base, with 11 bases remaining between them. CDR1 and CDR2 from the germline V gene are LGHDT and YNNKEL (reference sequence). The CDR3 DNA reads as TGTGCCAGCAGCCCACAGGATCTATCTGGAAACACCATATATTTT. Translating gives CASSPQDLSGNTIYF.

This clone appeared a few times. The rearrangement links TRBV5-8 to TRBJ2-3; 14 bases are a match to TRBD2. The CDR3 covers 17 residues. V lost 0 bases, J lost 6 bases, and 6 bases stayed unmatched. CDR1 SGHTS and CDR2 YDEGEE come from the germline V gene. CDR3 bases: TGTGCCAGCAGCTTGGCCTCGGGACTAGCGGGAGTGGATACGCAGTATTTT. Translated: CASSLASGLAGVDTQYF.

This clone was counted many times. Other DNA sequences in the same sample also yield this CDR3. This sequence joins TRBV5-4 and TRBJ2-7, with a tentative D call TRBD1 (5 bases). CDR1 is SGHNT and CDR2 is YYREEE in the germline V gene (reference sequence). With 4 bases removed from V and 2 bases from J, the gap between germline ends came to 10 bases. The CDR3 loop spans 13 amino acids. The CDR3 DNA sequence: TGTGCCAGCAGCCCCACAGGAACCTACGAGCAGTACTTC. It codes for CASSPTGTYEQYF.

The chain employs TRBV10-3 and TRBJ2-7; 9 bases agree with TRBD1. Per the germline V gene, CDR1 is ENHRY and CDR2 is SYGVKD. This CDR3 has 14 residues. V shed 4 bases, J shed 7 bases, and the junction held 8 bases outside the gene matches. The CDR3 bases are TGTGCCATCAGTGTTCGGACAGGGGCGCGGGAGCAGTACTTC. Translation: CAISVRTGAREQYF.

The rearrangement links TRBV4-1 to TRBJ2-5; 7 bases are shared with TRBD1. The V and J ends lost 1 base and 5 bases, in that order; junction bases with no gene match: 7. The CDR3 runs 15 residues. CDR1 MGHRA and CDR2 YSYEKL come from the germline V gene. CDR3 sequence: CASSQATGVWETQYF. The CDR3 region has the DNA TGCGCCAGCAGCCAAGCCACAGGGGTTTGGGAGACCCAGTACTTC.

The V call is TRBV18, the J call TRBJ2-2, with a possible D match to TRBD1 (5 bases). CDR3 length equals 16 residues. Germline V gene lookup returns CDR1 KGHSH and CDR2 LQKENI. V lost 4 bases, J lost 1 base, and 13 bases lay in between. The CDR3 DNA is TGTGCCAGCTCACTACCGTGGGGCCGGAACACCGGGGAGCTGTTTTTT. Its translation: CASSLPWGRNTGELFF.